What follows are 8 T cell receptor beta chains derived from one specimen sequenced in a study of early stage breast cancer tumors. Produced via immunoSEQ multiplex PCR; TCRdb's table is partial and in-frame only. The table shows under 30,000 clones, with around 70% occurring only once. Input material: blood. These receptors all come from a person aged 50 to 59 with breast cancer.

The CDR3: CASSSVGAGYTF. In DNA form, the CDR3 reads TGTGCCAGCAGTTCTGTTGGGGCTGGCTACACCTTC. The chain links TRBV27 to TRBJ1-2; TRBD1 might be the D (5 bases). The germline V gene encodes CDR1 MNHEY and CDR2 SMNVEV (reference sequence). The CDR3 covers 12 residues. The ends were cut back, 4 bases at V and 7 bases at J, with 10 bases in the middle.

CDR3 sequence reads: CSARTGANTEAFF. CDR3 nucleotides: TGCAGCGCCCGGACAGGGGCGAACACTGAAGCTTTCTTT. The chain carries TRBV29-1 and TRBJ1-1; 9 positions match TRBD1. The CDR3 is made up of 13 amino acids. J gave up 1 base and V 7 bases, and 4 bases lay outside the gene matches. Germline V gene data show CDR1 as SQVTM and CDR2 as ANQGSEA.

The chain links TRBV7-9 to TRBJ2-3, with D unresolved. Trimming cost V 1 base and J 2 bases, with 4 bases left between them. Germline V gene lookup returns CDR1 SEHNR and CDR2 FQNEAQ (reference sequence). The CDR3 covers 13 residues. The CDR3 nucleotides are TGTGCCAGCAGCTTAGGTCTCACAGATACGCAGTATTTT. Amino acids: CASSLGLTDTQYF. The variable domain in full, completed from reference TRBV7-9 and TRBJ2-3, reads DTGVSQNPRHKITKRGQNVTFRCDPISEHNRLYWYRQTLGQGPEFLTYFQNEAQLEKSRLLSDRFSAERPKGSFSTLEIQRTEQGDSAMYLCASSLGLTDTQYFGPGTRLTVL.

CDR3 sequence reads: CASSVDFTLGNEQFF. The DNA of the CDR3 is TGTGCCAGCAGCGTAGATTTCACTTTGGGCAATGAGCAGTTCTTC. The gene calls are TRBV9 and TRBJ2-1; D gene uncertain. Between the trimmed V and J ends, which lost 0 bases and 6 bases, there was a span of 13 bases. CDR1 is SGDLS, CDR2 YYNGEE, per germline. The CDR3 is 15 amino acids.

V is TRBV5-8 and J is TRBJ2-1; 10 positions agree with TRBD1. This CDR3 is 16 amino acids long. Looked up from germline, CDR1 is SGHTS and CDR2 is YDEGEE. V dropped 0 bases and J dropped 4; count of bases not matched to a gene: 4. Here the CDR3 reads CASSLGTGGMYNEQFF. CDR3 DNA: TGTGCCAGCAGCTTGGGGACAGGGGGTATGTACAATGAGCAGTTCTTC.

This chain joins TRBV7-9 and TRBJ2-5, with TRBD2 matching over 7 bases. The CDR3 is 15 residues long. CDR1 SEHNR and CDR2 FQNEAQ come from the germline V gene (reference sequence). V gave up 5 bases and J gave up 5 bases; unmatched junction bases: 11. The DNA of the CDR3 is TGTGCCAGCAGCCAAGGGCGGGAGAGGACGGAGACCCAGTACTTC. This sequence encodes CASSQGRERTETQYF.

In this sample, this clone turned up once. The chain employs TRBV12-5 and TRBJ2-1, with 8 bases aligning to TRBD2. Trimming at V came to 3 bases and at J to 16 bases, leaving 26 bases not matched to a gene. Germline CDR1 and CDR2: LGHNT and FRNRAP. The CDR3 consists of 18 residues. The CDR3 is CASGFRRFPGLDWGKGFF. CDR3 nucleotides: TGTGCTAGTGGTTTTAGAAGGTTTCCGGGACTAGATTGGGGAAAGGGCTTCTTC.

This chain links TRBV30 with TRBJ1-3; D is perhaps TRBD1 (6 bases). The CDR3 spans 15 residues. Trimming took off 4 bases at V and 4 bases at J, with 17 bases between the two ends. Germline V gene lookup returns CDR1 GTSNPN and CDR2 SVGIG (reference sequence). This chain's CDR3 is CAWTLDSFKGNTIYF. The DNA of the CDR3 is TGTGCCTGGACCTTGGACAGCTTTAAAGGAAACACCATATATTTT.